This TCR beta chain was recorded in a study of cytomegalovirus exposure and HLA in healthy donors. Donors in the study were healthy people who gave bone marrow. Points on this clone: Its antigen is as yet unknown.

The CDR3 covers 15 residues. CDR1 is SGHRS, CDR2 YFSETQ, per germline. The V and J ends lost 5 bases and 4 bases, in that order; junction bases with no gene match: 10. Points from the study as a whole: Indistinguishable V segments such as TRBV6-2 and TRBV6-3 were excluded. According to reports, the classifier identified cytomegalovirus status with high specificity and sensitivity.

The study ran its PCR with 60 Vbeta and 13 Jbeta primers. Sequencing was performed with immunoSEQ multiplex PCR; in TCRdb, only in-frame clones are kept and a portion is missing. The sample includes about 130,000 clones, about four fifths of them seen just once. V and J are TRBV5-1 and TRBJ2-5; TRBD2 matches at 8 bases. The material sequenced was PBMCs. The receptor's source is a man aged 18 to 29 in good health and CMV-seronegative. The CDR3: CASRLSGGGRETQYF. The DNA for the CDR3 is TGCGCCAGCAGGTTGAGCGGGGGCGGTCGAGAGACCCAGTACTTC.